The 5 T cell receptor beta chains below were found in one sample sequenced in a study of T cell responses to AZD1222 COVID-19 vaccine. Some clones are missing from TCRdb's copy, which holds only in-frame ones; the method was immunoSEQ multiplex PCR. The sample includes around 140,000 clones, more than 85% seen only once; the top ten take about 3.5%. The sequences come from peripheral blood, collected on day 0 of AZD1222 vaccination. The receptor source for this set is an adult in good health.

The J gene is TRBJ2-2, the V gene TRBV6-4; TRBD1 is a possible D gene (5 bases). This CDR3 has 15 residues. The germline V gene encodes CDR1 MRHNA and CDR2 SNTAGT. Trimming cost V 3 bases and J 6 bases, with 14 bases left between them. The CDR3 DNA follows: TGTGCCAGCAGTGAACAAGGGGCCGTGGCCGGGGAGCTGTTTTTT. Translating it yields CASSEQGAVAGELFF.

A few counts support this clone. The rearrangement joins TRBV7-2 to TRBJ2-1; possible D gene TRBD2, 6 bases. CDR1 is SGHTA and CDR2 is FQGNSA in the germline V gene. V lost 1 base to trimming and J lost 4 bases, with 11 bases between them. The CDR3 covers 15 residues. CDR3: CASSLELASYNEQFF. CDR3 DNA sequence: TGTGCCAGCAGCTTAGAACTAGCCTCTTACAATGAGCAGTTCTTC.

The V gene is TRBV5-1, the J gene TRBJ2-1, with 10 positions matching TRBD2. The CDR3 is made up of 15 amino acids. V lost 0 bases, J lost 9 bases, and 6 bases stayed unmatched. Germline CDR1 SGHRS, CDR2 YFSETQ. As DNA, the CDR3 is TGCGCCAGCAGCTTGGTCCTAGCGGGAGACGGTGAGCAGTTCTTC. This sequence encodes CASSLVLAGDGEQFF.

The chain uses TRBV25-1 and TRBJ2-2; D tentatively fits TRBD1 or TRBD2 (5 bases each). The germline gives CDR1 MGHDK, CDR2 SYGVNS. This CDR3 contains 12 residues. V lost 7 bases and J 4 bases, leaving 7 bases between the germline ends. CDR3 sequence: CASTRGTGELFF. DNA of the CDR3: TGTGCCAGCACGAGGGGCACCGGGGAGCTGTTTTTT.

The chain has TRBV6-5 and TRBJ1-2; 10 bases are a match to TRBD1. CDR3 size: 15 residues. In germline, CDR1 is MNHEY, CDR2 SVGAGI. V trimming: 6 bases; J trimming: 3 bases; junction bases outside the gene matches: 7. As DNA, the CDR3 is TGTGCCAGCAGCCACGACAGGGGGCGCGACTATGGCTACACCTTC. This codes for CASSHDRGRDYGYTF.